Sequencing of this T cell receptor beta chain was carried out in a study of Ad26.COV2.S vaccination and SARS-CoV-2 variants. For the study at large: Participant was drawn from the COV1001 Ad26.COV2.S trial arm.

Some clones are missing from TCRdb's copy, which holds only in-frame ones; the method was immunoSEQ multiplex PCR. The sample includes approximately 480,000 clones, around nine tenths of them seen just once. This CDR3 has 15 amino acids. Germline-derived CDR1 and CDR2 are MGHRA and YSYEKL. V shed 4 bases, J shed 2 bases, and the junction held 3 bases outside the gene matches. Study-level results: Whether participants received vaccine or placebo, their non-spike TCR breadth was similar.

A word on this clone: What it binds is not known.

The treatment denotes: roughly 19 received Ad26.COV2.S at low or high dose, single or two shots; 5 received placebo; per-sample allocation not given. Collection of samples fell on day 63 after the first vaccine or placebo injection. The chain uses TRBV4-1 and TRBJ2-2; 8 bases map to TRBD2. The starting material was peripheral blood, obtained in a trial of Ad26.COV2.S vaccine versus placebo. This TCR came from a person between 18 and 65 years old who received the Ad26.COV2.S COVID-19 vaccine or a placebo. This CDR3 is CASSPGRANTGELFF. Written as DNA, the CDR3 is TGCGCCAGCAGCCCCGGGAGGGCCAACACCGGGGAGCTGTTTTTT.